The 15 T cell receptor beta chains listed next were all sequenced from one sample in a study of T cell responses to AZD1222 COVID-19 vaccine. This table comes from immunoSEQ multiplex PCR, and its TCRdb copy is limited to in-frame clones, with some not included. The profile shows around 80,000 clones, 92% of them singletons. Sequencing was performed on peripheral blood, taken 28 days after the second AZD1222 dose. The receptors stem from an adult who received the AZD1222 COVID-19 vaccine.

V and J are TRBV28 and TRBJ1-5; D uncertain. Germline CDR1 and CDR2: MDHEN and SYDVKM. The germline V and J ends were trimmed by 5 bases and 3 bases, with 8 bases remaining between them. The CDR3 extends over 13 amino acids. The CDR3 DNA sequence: TGTGCCAGCAGTGGCGGTCTCAATCAGCCCCAGCATTTT. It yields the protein CASSGGLNQPQHF.

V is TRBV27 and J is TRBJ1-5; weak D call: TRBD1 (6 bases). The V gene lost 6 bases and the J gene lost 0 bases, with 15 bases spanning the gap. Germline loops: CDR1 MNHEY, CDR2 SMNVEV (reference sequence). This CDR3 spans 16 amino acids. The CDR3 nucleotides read TGTGCCAGCAGGATGTCGGGGGCCCATAGCAATCAGCCCCAGCATTTT. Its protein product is CASRMSGAHSNQPQHF.

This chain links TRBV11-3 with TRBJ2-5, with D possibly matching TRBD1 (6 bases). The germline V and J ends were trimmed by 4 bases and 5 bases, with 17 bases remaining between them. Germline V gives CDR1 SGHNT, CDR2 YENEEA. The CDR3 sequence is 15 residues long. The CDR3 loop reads CASSSTTGWGETQYF. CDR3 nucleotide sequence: TGTGCCAGCAGCTCCACTACAGGGTGGGGGGAGACCCAGTACTTC.

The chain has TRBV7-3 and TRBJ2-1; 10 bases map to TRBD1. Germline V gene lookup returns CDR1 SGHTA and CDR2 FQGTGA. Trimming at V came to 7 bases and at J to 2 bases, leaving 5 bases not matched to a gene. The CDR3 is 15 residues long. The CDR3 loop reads CASTPTGGAYNEQFF. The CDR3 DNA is TGTGCCAGCACACCGACAGGGGGCGCCTACAATGAGCAGTTCTTC. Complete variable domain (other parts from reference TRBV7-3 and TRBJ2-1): GAGVSQTPSNKVTEKGKYVELRCDPISGHTALYWYRQSLGQGPEFLIYFQGTGAADDSGLPNDRFFAVRPEGSVSTLKIQRTERGDSAVYLCASTPTGGAYNEQFFGPGTRLTVL.

CDR3 DNA sequence: TGCGCCAGCAGCCAAGTGCCCGTGGGGGCAGAGGGGGCCAACGTCCTGACTTTC. Protein product: CASSQVPVGAEGANVLTF. The rearrangement uses TRBV4-1 and TRBJ2-6; possible D gene TRBD1, 6 bases. CDR3 length: 18 residues. Germline V gives CDR1 MGHRA, CDR2 YSYEKL. The ends were cut back, 1 base at V and 4 bases at J, with 17 bases in the middle.

The CDR3 nucleotides read TGTGCCAGTAGTCCCGGGGGGAAGAACACTGAAGCTTTCTTT. Translated, it gives CASSPGGKNTEAFF. The chain combines TRBV19 with TRBJ1-1; D might be TRBD1 (5 bases). Between the trimmed V and J ends, which lost 5 bases and 1 base, there was a span of 11 bases. Germline assignment: CDR1 LNHDA and CDR2 SQIVND (reference sequence). The CDR3 runs to 14 residues.

CDR3 sequence reads: CASILRRGQENYEQYF. The CDR3 DNA reads as TGTGCCAGCATCCTCCGGAGAGGACAGGAGAACTACGAGCAGTACTTC. V and J are TRBV7-2 and TRBJ2-7, with 7 bases lining up with TRBD1. CDR3 length: 16 residues. In germline, CDR1 is SGHTA, CDR2 FQGNSA. V gave up 7 bases and J gave up 3 bases; unmatched junction bases: 15.

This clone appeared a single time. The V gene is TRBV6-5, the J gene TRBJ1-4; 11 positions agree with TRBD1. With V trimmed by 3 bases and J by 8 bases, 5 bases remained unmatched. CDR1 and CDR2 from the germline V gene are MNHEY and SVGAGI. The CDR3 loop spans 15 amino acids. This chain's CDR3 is CASSYLGTGGEKLFF. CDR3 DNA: TGTGCCAGCAGTTATCTGGGGACAGGGGGAGAAAAACTGTTTTTT.

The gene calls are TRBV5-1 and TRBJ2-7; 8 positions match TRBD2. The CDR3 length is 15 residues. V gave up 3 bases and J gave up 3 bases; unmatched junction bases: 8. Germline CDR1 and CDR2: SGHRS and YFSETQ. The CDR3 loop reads CASSYDSGKIYEQYF. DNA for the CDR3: TGCGCCAGCAGCTATGATAGCGGGAAGATCTACGAGCAGTACTTC.

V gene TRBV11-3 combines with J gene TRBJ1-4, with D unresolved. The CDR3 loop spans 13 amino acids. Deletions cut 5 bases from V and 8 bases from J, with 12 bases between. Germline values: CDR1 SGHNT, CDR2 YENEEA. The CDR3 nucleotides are TGTGCCAGCAGCCAAGGACCTACCGAAAAACTGTTTTTT. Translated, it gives CASSQGPTEKLFF.

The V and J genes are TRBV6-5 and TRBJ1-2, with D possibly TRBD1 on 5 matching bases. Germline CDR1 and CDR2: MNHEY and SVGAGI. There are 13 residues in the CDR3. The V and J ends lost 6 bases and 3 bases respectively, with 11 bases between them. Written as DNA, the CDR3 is TGTGCCAGCAGCAGGGACGGATACTATGGCTACACCTTC. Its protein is CASSRDGYYGYTF.

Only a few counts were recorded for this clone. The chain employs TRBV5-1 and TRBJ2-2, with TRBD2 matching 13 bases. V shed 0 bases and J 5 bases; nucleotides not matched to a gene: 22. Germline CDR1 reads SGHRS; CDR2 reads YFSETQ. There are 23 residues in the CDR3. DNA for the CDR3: TGCGCCAGCAGCTTGGGCCGAGCTCCGGAACACCGGGGACTAGCGGGAAGGACCGGGGAGCTGTTTTTT. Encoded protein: CASSLGRAPEHRGLAGRTGELFF.

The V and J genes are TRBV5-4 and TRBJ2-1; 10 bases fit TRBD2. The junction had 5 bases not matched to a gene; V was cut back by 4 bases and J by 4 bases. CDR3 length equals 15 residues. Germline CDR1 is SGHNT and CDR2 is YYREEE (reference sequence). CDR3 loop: CASSQRTSGYNEQFF. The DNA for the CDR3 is TGTGCCAGCAGCCAACGGACTAGCGGATACAATGAGCAGTTCTTC.

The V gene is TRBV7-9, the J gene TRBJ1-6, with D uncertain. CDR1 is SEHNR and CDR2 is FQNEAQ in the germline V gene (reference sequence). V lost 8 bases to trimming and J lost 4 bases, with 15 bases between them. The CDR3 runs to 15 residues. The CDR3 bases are TGTGCCAGCTTCGATGGGCCTGATTATAATTCACCCCTCCACTTT. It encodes CASFDGPDYNSPLHF.

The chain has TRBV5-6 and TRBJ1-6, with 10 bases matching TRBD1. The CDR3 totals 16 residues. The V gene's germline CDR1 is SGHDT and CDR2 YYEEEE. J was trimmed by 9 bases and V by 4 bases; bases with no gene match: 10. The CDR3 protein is CASSTPSGQGLSPLHF. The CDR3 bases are TGTGCCAGCAGCACCCCCTCGGGACAGGGGCTTTCACCCCTCCACTTT.